The 4 T cell receptor beta chains presented below share a single source sample, sequenced in a study of blood T cell repertoires in COVID-19 (dated by TCRdb to 2018 to 2021). The method behind the library was the immunoSEQ multiplex PCR assay. Imported from immuneACCESS, the table was reduced by TCRdb to in-frame sequences with V and J called. These copies leave out some clones; in studies compared against another copy, an unresolved V gene accounts for under half, and the cause of the remainder is not known. The sample table lists about 71,000 clones, roughly nine tenths of them with a count of one. 4.5% to 5.5% of the sample lies in the top ten. Sequencing input: peripheral blood. The receptors come from a woman aged 18-30 years with acute or convalescent COVID-19.

V and J are TRBV5-1 and TRBJ1-1; D remains unclear. Deletions cut 4 bases from V and 4 bases from J, with 17 bases between. The germline gives CDR1 SGHRS, CDR2 YFSETQ. The CDR3 is 15 amino acids. The CDR3 DNA is TGCGCCAGCAGCACTAACGGGGAGGGTGGCACTGAAGCTTTCTTT. Its protein is CASSTNGEGGTEAFF.

The rearrangement joins TRBV27 to TRBJ2-1; 9 nucleotides agree with TRBD2. With 6 bases clipped from V and 8 bases from J, the junction kept 14 bases outside the gene matches. CDR3 size: 16 residues. The germline V gene has CDR1 MNHEY and CDR2 SMNVEV (reference sequence). The CDR3 coding sequence is TGTGCCAGCAGAGACCGCGGCGGGGGGGTTAAGTATGAGCAGTTCTTC. Translation gives CASRDRGGGVKYEQFF.

J is TRBJ1-5 and V is TRBV19; 9 bases are shared with TRBD1. Germline CDR1 is LNHDA and CDR2 is SQIVND (reference sequence). The CDR3 loop spans 18 amino acids. Trimming cost V 1 base and J 6 bases; bases outside gene matches: 13. The CDR3 bases are TGTGCCAGTAGTATAGGGACAGGGGATTCAAAAGGTCGTCAGCCCCAGCATTTT. It specifies CASSIGTGDSKGRQPQHF.

The rearrangement links TRBV19 to TRBJ2-3, with TRBD2 matching 14 bases. The germline CDR1 and CDR2 sequences are LNHDA and SQIVND (reference sequence). This CDR3 has 14 residues. V shed 6 bases, J shed 8 bases, and the junction held 4 bases outside the gene matches. CDR3 sequence (DNA): TGTGCCAGTAGCCCGGGACTAGCGGGAGCTACGCAGTATTTT. It specifies CASSPGLAGATQYF.